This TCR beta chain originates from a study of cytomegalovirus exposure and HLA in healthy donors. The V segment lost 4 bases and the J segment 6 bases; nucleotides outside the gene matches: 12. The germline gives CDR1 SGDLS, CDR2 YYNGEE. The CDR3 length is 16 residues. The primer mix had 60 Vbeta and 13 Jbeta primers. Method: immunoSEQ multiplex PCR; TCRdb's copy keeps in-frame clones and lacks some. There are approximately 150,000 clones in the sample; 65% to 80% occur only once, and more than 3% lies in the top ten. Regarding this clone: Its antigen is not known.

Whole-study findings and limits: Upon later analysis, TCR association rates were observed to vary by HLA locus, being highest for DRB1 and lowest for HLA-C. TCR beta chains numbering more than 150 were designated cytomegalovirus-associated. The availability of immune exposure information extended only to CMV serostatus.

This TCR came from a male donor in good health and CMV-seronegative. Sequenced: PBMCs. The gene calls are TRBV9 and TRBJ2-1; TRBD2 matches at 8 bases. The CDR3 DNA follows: TGTGCCAGCAGCCATCTCAGCGGGGGCCCCGCCAATGAGCAGTTCTTC. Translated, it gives CASSHLSGGPANEQFF.